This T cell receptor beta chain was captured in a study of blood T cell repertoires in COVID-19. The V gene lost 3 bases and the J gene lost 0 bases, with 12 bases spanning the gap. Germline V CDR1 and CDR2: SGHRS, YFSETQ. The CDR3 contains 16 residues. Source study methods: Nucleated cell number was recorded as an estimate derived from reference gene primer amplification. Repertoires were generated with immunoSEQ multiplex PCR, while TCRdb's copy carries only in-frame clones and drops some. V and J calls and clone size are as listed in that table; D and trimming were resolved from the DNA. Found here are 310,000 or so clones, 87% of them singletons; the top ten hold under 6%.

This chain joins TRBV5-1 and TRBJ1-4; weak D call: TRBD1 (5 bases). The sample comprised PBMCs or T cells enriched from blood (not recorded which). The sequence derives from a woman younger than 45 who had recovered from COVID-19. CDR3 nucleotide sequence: TGCGCCAGCAGCTCATCACTGGGGCCAACTAATGAAAAACTGTTTTTT. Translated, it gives CASSSSLGPTNEKLFF.